The entry that follows covers one T cell receptor (beta chain) sequence. These data originate in a study of blood T cell repertoires in COVID-19. Study-level information: Both acute and convalescent COVID-19 samples were obtained from the United States, Italy and Spain.

Measured with immunoSEQ multiplex PCR; TCRdb has only the in-frame clones, and not every one. The table has 200,000 to 250,000 clones, roughly nine tenths seen once. The germline V and J ends were trimmed by 4 bases and 5 bases, with 2 bases remaining between them. Germline V gene lookup returns CDR1 SGHTA and CDR2 FQGNSA. This CDR3 is built from 11 residues. The sample taken for sequencing was PBMCs or T cells enriched from blood (not recorded which). The gene calls are TRBV7-2 and TRBJ2-2; D unclear. This clonotype was obtained from a woman between 50 and 59 years old in a cohort exposed to, infected with or recovered from COVID-19 (not recorded which). CDR3 bases: TGTGCCAGCAGCTCTACCGGGGAGCTGTTTTTT. Amino acid sequence: CASSSTGELFF. The full variable domain, in which reference TRBV7-2 and TRBJ2-2 provide the parts outside the CDR3, is GAGVSQSPSNKVTEKGKDVELRCDPISGHTALYWYRQSLGQGLEFLIYFQGNSAPDKSGLPSDRFSAERTGGSVSTLTIQRTQQEDSAVYLCASSSTGELFFGEGSRLTVL.